This T cell receptor beta chain is drawn from a study of Ad26.COV2.S vaccination and SARS-CoV-2 variants. Germline V CDR1 and CDR2: LNHDA, SQIVND (reference sequence). CDR3 length equals 16 residues. The ends lost 3 bases at V and 1 base at J; junction bases unmatched: 6. The treatment was: approximately 18 received Ad26.COV2.S at low or high dose, single or two shots; about 5 received placebo; per-sample allocation not given. Repertoires come from day 63 after the first vaccine or placebo injection. TCRdb's copy holds only in-frame clones and misses some; the assay was immunoSEQ multiplex PCR. The table shows hundreds of thousands of clones, with roughly 90% occurring only once.

The chain has TRBV19 and TRBJ2-7; 10 nucleotides align to TRBD1. This sample comprised peripheral blood, obtained in a trial of Ad26.COV2.S vaccine versus placebo. The sequence derives from a person aged 18 to 65 who received the Ad26.COV2.S COVID-19 vaccine or a placebo. CDR3: CASSMSPGQGSYEQYF. In DNA, the CDR3 is TGTGCCAGTAGTATGTCCCCGGGACAGGGGTCCTACGAGCAGTACTTC.